The T cell receptor (beta chain) under discussion was sequenced for a study of CXCR3-negative and CXCR3-positive naive CD8 T cells. Germline-derived CDR1 and CDR2 are SQVTM and ANQGSEA. This CDR3 contains 12 residues. As to this clonotype: What it recognizes is unknown.

UMI-labeled TRB cDNA libraries were prepared by 5' RACE. Reprocessing the 5' RACE reads, TCRdb reports a single entry for every CDR3 protein and omits DNA. The listing records around 50,000 distinct CDR3 sequences. Broader study findings: It was found that naive subsets had comparable surface CD5, and TCR strength was inferred from TRB CDR3 properties. Diversity ran similarly high across both naive subsets but far lower in memory CD8+ cells.

The rearrangement joins TRBV29-1 to TRBJ2-5. Sequenced input: naive CXCR3- CD8+ T cells from blood. Subset in this sample: CD45RO-CCR7+CD27+CD95- naive CD8+ T cells lacking CXCR3 (TNR3-). The clonotype comes from a human donor in good health. Some clones in this sample may be carry-over from other donors' samples. CDR3 loop: CSVEVVEETQYF.